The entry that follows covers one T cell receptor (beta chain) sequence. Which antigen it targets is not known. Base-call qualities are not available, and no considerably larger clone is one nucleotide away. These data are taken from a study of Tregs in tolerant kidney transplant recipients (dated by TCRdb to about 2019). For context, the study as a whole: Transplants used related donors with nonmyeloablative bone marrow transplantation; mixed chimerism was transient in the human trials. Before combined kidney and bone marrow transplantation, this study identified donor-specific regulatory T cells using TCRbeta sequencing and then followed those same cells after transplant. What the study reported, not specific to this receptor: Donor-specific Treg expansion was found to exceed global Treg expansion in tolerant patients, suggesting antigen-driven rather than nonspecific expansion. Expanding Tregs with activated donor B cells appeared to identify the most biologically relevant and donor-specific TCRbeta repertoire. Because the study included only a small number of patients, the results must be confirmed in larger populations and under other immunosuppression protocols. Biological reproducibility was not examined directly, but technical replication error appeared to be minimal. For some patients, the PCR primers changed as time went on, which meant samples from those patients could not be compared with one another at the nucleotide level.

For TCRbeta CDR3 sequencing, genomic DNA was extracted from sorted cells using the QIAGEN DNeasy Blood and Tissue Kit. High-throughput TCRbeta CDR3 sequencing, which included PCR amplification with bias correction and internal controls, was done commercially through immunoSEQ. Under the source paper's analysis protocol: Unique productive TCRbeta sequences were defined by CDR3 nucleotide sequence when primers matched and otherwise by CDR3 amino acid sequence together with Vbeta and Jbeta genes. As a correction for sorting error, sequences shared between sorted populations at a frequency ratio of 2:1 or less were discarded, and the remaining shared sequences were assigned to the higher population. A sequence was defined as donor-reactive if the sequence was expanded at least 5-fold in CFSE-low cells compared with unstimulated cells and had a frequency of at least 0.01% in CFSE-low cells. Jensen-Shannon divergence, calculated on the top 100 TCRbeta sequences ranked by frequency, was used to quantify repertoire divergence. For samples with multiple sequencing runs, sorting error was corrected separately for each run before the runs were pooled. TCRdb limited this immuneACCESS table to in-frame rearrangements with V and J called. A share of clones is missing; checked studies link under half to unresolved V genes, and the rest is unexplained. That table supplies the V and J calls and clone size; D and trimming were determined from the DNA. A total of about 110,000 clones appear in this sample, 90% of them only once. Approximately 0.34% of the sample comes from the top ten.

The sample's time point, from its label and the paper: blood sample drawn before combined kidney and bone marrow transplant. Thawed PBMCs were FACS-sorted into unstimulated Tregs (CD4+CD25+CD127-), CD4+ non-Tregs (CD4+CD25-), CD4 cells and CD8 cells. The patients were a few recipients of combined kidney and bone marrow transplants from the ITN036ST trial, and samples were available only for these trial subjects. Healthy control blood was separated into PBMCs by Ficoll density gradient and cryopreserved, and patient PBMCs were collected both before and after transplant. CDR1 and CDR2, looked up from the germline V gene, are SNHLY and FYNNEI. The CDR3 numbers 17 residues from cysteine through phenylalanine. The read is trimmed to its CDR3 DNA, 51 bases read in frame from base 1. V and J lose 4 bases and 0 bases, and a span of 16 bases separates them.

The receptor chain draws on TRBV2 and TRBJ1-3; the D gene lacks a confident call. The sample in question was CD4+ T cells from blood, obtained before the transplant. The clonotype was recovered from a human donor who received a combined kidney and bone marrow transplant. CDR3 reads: CASSVGERRGSGNTIYF. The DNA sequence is TGTGCCAGCAGTGTTGGGGAGAGAAGAGGCTCTGGAAACACCATATATTTT.